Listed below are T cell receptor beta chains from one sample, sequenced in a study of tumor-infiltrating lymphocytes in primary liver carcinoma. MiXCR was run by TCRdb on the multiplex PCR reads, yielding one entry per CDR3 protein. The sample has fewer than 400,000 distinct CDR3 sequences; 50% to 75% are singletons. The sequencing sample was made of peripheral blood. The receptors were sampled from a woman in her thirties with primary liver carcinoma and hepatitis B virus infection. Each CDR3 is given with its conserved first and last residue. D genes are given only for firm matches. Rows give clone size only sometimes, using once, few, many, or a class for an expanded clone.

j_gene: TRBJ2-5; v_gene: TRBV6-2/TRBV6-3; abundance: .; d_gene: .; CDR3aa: CASSYSTRRETQYF; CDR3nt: TGTGCCAGCAGTTACTCCACAAGACGGGAGACCCAGTACTTC
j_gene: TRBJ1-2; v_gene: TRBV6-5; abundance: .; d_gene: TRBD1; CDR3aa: CASSYGDRQGLYDYTF; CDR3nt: TGTGCCAGCAGTTACGGGGATCGACAGGGTCTCTATGACTACACCTTC
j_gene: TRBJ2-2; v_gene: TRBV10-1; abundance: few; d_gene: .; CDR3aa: CASSEHGGPNTGELFF; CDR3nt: TGCGCCAGCAGTGAGCACGGCGGTCCGAACACCGGGGAGCTGTTTTTT
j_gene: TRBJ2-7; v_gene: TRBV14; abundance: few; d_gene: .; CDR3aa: CASSQQGRQYF; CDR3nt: TGTGCCAGCAGCCAACAAGGCCGGCAGTACTTC
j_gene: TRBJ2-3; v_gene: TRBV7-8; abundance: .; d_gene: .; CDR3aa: CASGLTGGRTDTQYF; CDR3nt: TGTGCCAGCGGCTTGACAGGTGGAAGAACAGATACGCAGTATTTT
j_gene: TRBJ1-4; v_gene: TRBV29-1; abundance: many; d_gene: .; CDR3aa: CSVNFEKLFF; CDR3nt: TGCAGCGTGAACTTTGAAAAACTGTTTTTT
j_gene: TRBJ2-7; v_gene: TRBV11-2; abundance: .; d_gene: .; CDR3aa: CASSLDRAEHYF; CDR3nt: TGTGCCAGTAGCTTAGATAGGGCCGAGCATTACTTC
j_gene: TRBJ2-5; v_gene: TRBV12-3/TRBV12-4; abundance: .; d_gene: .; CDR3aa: CVSSLMVQSQETQYF; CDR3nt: TGTGTCAGCAGTTTAATGGTGCAATCACAAGAGACCCAGTACTTC
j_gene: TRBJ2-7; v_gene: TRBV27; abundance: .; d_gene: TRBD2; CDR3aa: CASSARLAGGMYEQYF; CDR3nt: TGTGCCAGCAGTGCCAGACTAGCGGGAGGCATGTACGAGCAGTACTTC
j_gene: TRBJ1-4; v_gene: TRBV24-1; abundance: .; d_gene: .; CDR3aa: CATSVGTDANEKLFF; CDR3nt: TGTGCCACCAGCGTGGGGACGGACGCTAATGAAAAACTGTTTTTT
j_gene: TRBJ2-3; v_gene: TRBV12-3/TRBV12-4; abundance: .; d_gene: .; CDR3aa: CASSFRDSPTDTQYF; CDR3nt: TGTGCCAGCAGTTTCCGGGACTCCCCCACAGATACGCAGTATTTT
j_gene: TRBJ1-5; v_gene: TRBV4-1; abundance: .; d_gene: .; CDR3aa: CASSPRQRGVQQPQHF; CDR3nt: TGCGCCAGCAGCCCACGCCAGCGGGGGGTTCAGCAGCCCCAGCATTTT
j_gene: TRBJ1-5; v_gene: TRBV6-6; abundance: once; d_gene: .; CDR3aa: CASSFPSLAGRPQHF; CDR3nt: TGTGCCAGCTCTTTTCCCTCCTTGGCGGGACGGCCCCAGCATTTT
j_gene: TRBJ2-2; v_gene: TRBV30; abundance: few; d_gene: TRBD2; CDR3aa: CAWAGGIWNTGELFF; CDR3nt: TGTGCCTGGGCCGGGGGGATTTGGAACACCGGGGAGCTGTTTTTT
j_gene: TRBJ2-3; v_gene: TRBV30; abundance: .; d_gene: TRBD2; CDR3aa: CAWSVESGRTDTQYF; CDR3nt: TGTGCCTGGAGTGTGGAAAGCGGGAGGACAGATACGCAGTATTTT
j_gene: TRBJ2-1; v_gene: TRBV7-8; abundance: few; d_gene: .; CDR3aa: CASSFGSSYNEQFF; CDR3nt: TGTGCCAGCAGCTTTGGGAGCTCCTACAATGAGCAGTTCTTC
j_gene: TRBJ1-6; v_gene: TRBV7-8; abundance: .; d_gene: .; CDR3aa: CASGVGTDSPLHF; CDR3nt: TGTGCCAGCGGGGTCGGGACGGATTCACCCCTCCACTTT
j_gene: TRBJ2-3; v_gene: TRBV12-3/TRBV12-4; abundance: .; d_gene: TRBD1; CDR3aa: CVSSQTGTDTQYF; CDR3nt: TGTGTCAGCAGTCAGACAGGGACAGATACGCAGTATTTT
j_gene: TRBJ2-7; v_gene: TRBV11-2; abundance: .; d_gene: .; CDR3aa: CVSSSPGSRDEQYF; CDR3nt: TGTGTCAGCAGCTCCCCGGGCTCTCGGGACGAGCAGTACTTC
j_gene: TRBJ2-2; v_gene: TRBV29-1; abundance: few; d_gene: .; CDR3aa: CSVQVGTGELFF; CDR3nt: TGCAGCGTTCAAGTTGGCACCGGGGAGCTGTTTTTT
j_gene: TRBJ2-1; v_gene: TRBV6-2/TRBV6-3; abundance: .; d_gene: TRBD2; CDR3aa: CASSEGLAGVWDEQFF; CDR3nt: TGTGCCAGCAGTGAAGGACTAGCGGGAGTCTGGGATGAGCAGTTCTTC
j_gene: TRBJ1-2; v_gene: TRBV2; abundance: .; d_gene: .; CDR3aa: CASSEGGYYGDYTF; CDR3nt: TGTGCCAGCAGTGAGGGGGGGTACTACGGGGACTACACCTTC
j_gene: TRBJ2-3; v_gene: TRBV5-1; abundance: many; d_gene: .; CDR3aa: CASSRQSGTDTQYF; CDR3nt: TGCGCCAGCAGCCGCCAAAGCGGCACAGATACGCAGTATTTT
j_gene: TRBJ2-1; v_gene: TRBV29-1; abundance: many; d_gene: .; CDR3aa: CSAQAGTDSYNEQFF; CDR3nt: TGCAGCGCCCAGGCTGGGACTGACTCCTACAATGAGCAGTTCTTC
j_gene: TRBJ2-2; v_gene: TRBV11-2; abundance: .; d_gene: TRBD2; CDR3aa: CARSQTPRLAGDIGELFF; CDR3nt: TGTGCCAGGAGCCAGACCCCGCGACTAGCGGGAGACATCGGGGAGCTGTTTTTT
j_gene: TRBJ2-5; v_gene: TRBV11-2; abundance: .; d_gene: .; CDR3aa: CASSLEPHNQETQYF; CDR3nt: TGTGCCAGCAGCTTAGAGCCCCACAACCAAGAGACCCAGTACTTC
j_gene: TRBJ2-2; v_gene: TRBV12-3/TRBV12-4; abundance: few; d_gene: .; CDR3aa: CASFISGELFF; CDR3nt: TGTGCCAGCTTTATCTCCGGGGAGCTGTTTTTT
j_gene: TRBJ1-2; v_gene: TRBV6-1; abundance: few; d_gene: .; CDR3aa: CASSIGDGPYGYTF; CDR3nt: TGTGCCAGCAGTATTGGGGACGGCCCCTATGGCTACACCTTC
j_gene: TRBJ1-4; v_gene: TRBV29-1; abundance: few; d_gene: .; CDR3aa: CSVVLGAHHEKLFF; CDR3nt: TGCAGCGTTGTCCTGGGGGCGCATCATGAAAAACTGTTTTTT
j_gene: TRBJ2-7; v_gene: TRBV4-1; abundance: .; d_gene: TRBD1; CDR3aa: CASNQPGQSSYEQYF; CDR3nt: TGCGCCAGCAACCAGCCGGGACAGAGCTCCTACGAGCAGTACTTC
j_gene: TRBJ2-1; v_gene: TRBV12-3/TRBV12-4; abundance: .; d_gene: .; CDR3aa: CASSFDTNEQFF; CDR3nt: TGTGCCAGCAGTTTCGATACCAATGAGCAGTTCTTC
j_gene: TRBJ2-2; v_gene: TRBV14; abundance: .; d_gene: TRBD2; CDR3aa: CTSRLAGLTGELFF; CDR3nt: TGTACCAGCAGACTAGCGGGACTAACCGGGGAGCTGTTTTTT
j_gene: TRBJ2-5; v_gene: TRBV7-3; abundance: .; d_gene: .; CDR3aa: CASSLSFGATQYF; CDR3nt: TGTGCCAGCAGCTTATCGTTTGGGGCGACCCAGTACTTC
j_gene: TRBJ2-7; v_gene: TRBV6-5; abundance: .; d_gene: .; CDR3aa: CASSSTLCYEQYF; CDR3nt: TGTGCCAGCAGTTCGACACTCTGCTACGAGCAGTACTTC
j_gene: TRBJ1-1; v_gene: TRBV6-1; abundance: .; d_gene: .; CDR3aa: CASSDMVLRTEAFF; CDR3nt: TGTGCCAGCAGTGATATGGTCTTAAGGACTGAGGCTTTCTTT
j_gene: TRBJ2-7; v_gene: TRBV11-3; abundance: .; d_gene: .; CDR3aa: CASSLCPGKAYEQYF; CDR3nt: TGTGCCAGCAGCTTATGTCCAGGTAAGGCCTACGAGCAGTACTTC
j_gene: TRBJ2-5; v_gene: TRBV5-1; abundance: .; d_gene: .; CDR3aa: CASSLPRKTQYF; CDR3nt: TGCGCCAGCAGCTTGCCCCGTAAGACCCAGTACTTC
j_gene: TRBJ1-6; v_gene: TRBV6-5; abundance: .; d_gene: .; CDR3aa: CASSSRVGPTSYNSPLHF; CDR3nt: TGTGCCAGCAGTTCCCGCGTGGGACCCACCTCCTATAATTCACCCCTCCACTTT
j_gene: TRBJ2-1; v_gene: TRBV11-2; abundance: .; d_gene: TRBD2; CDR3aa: CANRTSGIYNERFF; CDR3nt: TGTGCCAACAGGACTAGCGGGATCTACAATGAGCGGTTCTTC